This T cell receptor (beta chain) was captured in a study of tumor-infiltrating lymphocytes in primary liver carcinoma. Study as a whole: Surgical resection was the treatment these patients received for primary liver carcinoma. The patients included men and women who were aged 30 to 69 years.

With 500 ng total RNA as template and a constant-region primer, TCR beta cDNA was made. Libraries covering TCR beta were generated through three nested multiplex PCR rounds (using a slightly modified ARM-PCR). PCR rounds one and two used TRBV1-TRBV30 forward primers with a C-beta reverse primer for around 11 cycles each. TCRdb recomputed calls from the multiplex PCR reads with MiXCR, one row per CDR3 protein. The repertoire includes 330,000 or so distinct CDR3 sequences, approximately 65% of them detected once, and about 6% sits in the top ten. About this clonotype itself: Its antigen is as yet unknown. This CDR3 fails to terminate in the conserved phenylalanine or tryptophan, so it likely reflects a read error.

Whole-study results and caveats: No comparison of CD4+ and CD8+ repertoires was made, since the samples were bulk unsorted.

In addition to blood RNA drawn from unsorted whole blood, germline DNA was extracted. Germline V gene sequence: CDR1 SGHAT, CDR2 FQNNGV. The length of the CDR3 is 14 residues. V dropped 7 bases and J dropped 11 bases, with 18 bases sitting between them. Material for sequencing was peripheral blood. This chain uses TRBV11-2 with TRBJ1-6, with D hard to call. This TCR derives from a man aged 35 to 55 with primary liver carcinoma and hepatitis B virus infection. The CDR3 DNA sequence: TGTGCCAGCAACCTCGCCACGACGGCAGCACCCCTCCACTTA. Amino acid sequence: CASNLATTAAPLHL.